This note documents a single T cell receptor (beta chain) sequence. Its cognate antigen is unknown. The data are from a study of beta chain features in type 1 diabetes. Study-wide results and limits: All four CD4+ subsets of Type 1 diabetes patients contained TCRB CDR3s that were moderately but significantly shorter.

From germline, CDR1 is SGHDN and CDR2 FVKESK. The V end was cut by 4 bases, the J end by 2 bases, with 6 bases between. The CDR3 sequence is 12 residues long. Of the isolated RNA, all was reverse transcribed, and so the sequenced material was expressed TCRB transcripts. Average reads for naive, central memory and regulatory T cell samples were roughly 3.4 million. Only in-frame clones appear in the TCRdb table, and some are missing; sequencing was by immunoSEQ multiplex PCR. The repertoire has a few hundred thousand clones, around 13% of them found once; the top ten carry about 0.019%. This receptor was taken from a man aged 30-40 years with type 1 diabetes. The rearrangement uses TRBV14 and TRBJ2-7; D might be TRBD2 (5 bases). The sequencing input was naive CD4+ T cells from blood. CDR3 nucleotides: TGTGCCAGCAGCCCCGGGACCTACGAGCAGTACTTC. Amino acid sequence: CASSPGTYEQYF.